These 5 T cell receptor beta chains share one sample of origin, sequenced in a study of T-cell reconstitution after alpha-beta-depleted transplantation in children. TCRbeta library preparation incorporated unique molecular identifiers. TCRdb processed the PCR reads anew with MiXCR; each CDR3 protein has one entry. This table has approximately 510,000 distinct CDR3 sequences, 15% to 20% appearing once. Specimen: PBMCs from the stem cell graft donor, collected from the stem cell graft. The receptors were gathered from a human donor who donated a stem cell graft to a child with acute lymphoblastic leukemia.

This clonotype appeared a few times. V and J are TRBV19 and TRBJ2-7; D call uncertain. This CDR3 is built from 14 residues. The germline gives CDR1 LNHDA, CDR2 SQIVND (reference sequence). Trimming cost V 3 bases and J 0 bases, with 9 bases left between them. CDR3 region: CASSMILGSYEQYF. In nucleotides, the CDR3 is TGTGCCAGTAGTATGATCCTGGGCTCCTACGAGCAGTACTTC.

The chain is built from TRBV6-2 or TRBV6-3 and TRBJ2-6, with D possibly called TRBD1 or TRBD2 (5 bases each). CDR3 length equals 20 residues. From germline, CDR1 is MNHEY and CDR2 SVGEGT. V lost 4 bases and J 1 base, leaving 23 bases between the germline ends. The CDR3, as DNA: TGTGCCAGCAGTTCCCGGGGCTTCTCAGGAAGCTATTCTGGGGCCAACGTCCTGACTTTC. It yields the protein CASSSRGFSGSYSGANVLTF.

V usage is TRBV25-1 and J usage is TRBJ2-1, with D perhaps TRBD1 or TRBD2 (6 bases each). The CDR3 runs 13 residues. V lost 4 bases to trimming and J lost 9 bases, with 13 bases between them. CDR1 is MGHDK, CDR2 SYGVNS, per germline. As DNA, the CDR3 is TGTGCCAGCAGTGTGGGGGGCCCCCGTGAGCAGTTCTTC. Translation gives CASSVGGPREQFF. Filled out from reference TRBV25-1 and TRBJ2-1, the complete variable domain reads EADIYQTPRYLVIGTGKKITLECSQTMGHDKMYWYQQDPGMELHLIHYSYGVNSTEKGDLSSESTVSRIRTEHFPLTLESARPSHTSQYLCASSVGGPREQFFGPGTRLTVL.

This clonotype was detected only a few times. The chain joins TRBV12-3 or TRBV12-4 to TRBJ2-3; 9 bases match TRBD2. The CDR3 runs 17 residues. V dropped 6 bases and J dropped 6; count of bases not matched to a gene: 16. The DNA for the CDR3 is TGTGCCAGCAGCCCACGGGTGTCTAGCGGGAAGAGGGATACGCAGTATTTT. It yields the protein CASSPRVSSGKRDTQYF.

V and J are TRBV18 and TRBJ1-2; the D is unclear. In germline, CDR1 is KGHSH, CDR2 LQKENI. Trimming left V 3 bases short and J 4 bases short, with 9 bases between. There are 13 residues in the CDR3. DNA for the CDR3: TGTGCCAGCTCACCGAAGCCCGGCTATGGCTACACCTTC. Translated: CASSPKPGYGYTF.